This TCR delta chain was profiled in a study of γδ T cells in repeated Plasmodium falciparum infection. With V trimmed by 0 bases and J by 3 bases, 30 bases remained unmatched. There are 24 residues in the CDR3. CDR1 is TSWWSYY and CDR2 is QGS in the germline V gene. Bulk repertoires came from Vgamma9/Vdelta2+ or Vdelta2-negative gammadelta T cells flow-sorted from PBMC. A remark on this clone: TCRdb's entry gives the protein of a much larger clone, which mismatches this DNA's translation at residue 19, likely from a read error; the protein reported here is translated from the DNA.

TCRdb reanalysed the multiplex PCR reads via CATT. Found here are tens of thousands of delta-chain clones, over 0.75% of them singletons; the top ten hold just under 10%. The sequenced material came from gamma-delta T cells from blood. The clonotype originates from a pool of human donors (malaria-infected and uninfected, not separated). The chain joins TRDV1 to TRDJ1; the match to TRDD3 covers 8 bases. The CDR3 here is CALGELGYVDSKLGAGRDADKLIF. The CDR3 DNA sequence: TGTGCTCTTGGGGAACTGGGTTACGTTGATAGTAAACTGGGGGCCGGACGTGACGCCGATAAACTCATCTTT.